This T cell receptor beta chain was documented in a study of T-cell memory formation after mild COVID-19. The length of the CDR3 is 15 residues. CDR1 and CDR2 (germline): MNHEY, SMNVEV (reference sequence). Trimming cost V 0 bases and J 0 bases, with 9 bases left between them. From the 5' RACE reads, TCRdb called clonotypes with MiXCR, one entry per CDR3 protein. The sample has roughly 350,000 distinct CDR3 sequences, over 25% seen once. In its sample, this clonotype was seen a few times. This receptor was obtained from an adult woman who had mild COVID-19 (a few samples of this study predate the infection). Cell type and time point are not known. Sample: PBMCs or a T cell subset sorted from them (not recorded which). This rearrangement joins TRBV27 to TRBJ2-7, with D possibly matching TRBD2 (5 bases). CDR3 nucleotides: TGTGCCAGCAGTTTATCGGGTGGGAGCTCCTACGAGCAGTACTTC. Its translation is CASSLSGGSSYEQYF.